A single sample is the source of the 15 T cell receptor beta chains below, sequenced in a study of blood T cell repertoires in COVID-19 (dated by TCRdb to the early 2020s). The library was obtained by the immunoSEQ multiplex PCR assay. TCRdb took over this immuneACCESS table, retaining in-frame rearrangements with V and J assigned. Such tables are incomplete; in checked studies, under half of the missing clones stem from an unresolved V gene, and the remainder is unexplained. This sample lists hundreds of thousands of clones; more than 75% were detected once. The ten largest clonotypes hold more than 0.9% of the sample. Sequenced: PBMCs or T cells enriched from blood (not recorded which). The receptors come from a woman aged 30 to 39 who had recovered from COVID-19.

CDR3 region: CASSLTTESYEQYF. The CDR3 region has the DNA TGTGCCAGCAGCTTAACGACAGAATCCTACGAGCAGTACTTC. The rearrangement joins TRBV7-9 to TRBJ2-7; a weak D match, TRBD1 (5 bases). This CDR3 is 14 amino acids long. The V end lost 2 bases, the J end lost 1 base, and 9 bases lay between the germline ends. Germline CDR1 reads SEHNR; CDR2 reads FQNEAQ (reference sequence).

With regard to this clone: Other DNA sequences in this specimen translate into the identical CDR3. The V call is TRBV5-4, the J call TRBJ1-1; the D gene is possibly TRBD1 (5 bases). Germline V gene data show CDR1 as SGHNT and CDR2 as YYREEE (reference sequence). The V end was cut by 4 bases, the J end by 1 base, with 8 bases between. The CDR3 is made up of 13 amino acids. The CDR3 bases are TGTGCCAGCAGCCCTGGACAGAACACTGAAGCTTTCTTT. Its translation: CASSPGQNTEAFF.

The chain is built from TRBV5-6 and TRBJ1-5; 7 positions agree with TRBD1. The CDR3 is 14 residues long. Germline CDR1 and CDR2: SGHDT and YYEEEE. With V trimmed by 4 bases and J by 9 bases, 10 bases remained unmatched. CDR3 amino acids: CASSLRQGVVPQHF. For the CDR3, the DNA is TGTGCCAGCAGCCTACGACAGGGCGTAGTGCCCCAGCATTTT.

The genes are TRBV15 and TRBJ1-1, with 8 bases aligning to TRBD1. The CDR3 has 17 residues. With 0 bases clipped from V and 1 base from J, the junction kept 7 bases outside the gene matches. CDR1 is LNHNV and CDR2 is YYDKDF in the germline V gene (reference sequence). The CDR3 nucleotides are TGTGCCACCAGCAGAGATTACCCAGGGGGCGAGAACACTGAAGCTTTCTTT. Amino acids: CATSRDYPGGENTEAFF.

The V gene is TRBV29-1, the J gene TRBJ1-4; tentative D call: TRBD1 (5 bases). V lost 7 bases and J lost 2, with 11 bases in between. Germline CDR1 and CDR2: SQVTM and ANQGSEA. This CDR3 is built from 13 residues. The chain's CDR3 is CSAMEGTNEKLFF. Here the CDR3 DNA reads TGCAGCGCTATGGAGGGGACTAATGAAAAACTGTTTTTT.

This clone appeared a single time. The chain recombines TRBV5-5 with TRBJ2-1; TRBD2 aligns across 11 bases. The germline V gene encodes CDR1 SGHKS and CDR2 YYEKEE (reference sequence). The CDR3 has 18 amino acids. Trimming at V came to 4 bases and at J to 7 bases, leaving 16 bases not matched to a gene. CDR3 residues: CASSHPVVAGGPGNEQFF. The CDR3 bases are TGTGCCAGCAGCCACCCTGTGGTAGCGGGGGGGCCGGGAAATGAGCAGTTCTTC.

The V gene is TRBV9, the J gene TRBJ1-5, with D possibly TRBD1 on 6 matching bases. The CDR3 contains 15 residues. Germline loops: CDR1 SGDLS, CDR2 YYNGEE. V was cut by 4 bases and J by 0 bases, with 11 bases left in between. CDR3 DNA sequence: TGTGCCAGCAGCCAAACAGGGAATAGCAATCAGCCCCAGCATTTT. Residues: CASSQTGNSNQPQHF.

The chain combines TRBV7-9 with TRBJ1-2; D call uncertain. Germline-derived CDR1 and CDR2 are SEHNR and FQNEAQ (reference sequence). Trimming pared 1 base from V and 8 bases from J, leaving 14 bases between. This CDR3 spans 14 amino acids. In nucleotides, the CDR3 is TGTGCCAGCAGCTTAGTCGAGGGCGCGGGAGGCTACACCTTC. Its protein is CASSLVEGAGGYTF. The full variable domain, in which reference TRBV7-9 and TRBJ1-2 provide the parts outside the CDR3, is DTGVSQNPRHKITKRGQNVTFRCDPISEHNRLYWYRQTLGQGPEFLTYFQNEAQLEKSRLLSDRFSAERPKGSFSTLEIQRTEQGDSAMYLCASSLVEGAGGYTFGSGTRLTVV.

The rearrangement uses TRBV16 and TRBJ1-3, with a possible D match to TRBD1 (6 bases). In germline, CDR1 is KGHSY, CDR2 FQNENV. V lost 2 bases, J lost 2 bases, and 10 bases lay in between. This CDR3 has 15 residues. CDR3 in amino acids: CASSQGDTTGNTIYF. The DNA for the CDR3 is TGTGCCAGCAGCCAAGGGGACACCACTGGAAACACCATATATTTT.

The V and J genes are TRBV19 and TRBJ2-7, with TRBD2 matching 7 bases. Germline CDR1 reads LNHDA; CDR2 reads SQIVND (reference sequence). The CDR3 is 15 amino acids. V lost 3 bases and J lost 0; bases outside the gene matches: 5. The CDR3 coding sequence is TGTGCCAGTAGTATGATTTTAGCGGGCTCCTACGAGCAGTACTTC. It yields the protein CASSMILAGSYEQYF.

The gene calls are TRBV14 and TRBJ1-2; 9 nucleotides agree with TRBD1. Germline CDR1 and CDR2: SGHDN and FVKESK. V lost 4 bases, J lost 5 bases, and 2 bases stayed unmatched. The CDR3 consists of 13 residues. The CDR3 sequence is CASSRDRVYGYTF. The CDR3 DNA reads TGTGCCAGCAGCCGGGACAGGGTTTATGGCTACACCTTC.

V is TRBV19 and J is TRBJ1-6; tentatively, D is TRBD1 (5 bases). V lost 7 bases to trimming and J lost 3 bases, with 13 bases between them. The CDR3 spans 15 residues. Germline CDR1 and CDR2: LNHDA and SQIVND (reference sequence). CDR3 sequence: CASTRQGDYNSPLHF. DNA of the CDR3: TGTGCCAGTACTCGGCAGGGTGACTATAATTCACCCCTCCACTTT.

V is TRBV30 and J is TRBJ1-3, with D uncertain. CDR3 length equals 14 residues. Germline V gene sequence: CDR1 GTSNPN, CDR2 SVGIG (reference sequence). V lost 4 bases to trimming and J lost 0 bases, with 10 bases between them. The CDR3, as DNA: TGTGCCTGGAACACACGCATCTCTGGAAACACCATATATTTT. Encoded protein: CAWNTRISGNTIYF.

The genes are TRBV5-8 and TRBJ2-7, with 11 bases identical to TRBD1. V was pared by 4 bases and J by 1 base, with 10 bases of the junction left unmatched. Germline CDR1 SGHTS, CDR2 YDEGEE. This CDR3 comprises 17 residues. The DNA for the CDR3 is TGTGCCAGCAGCCAGCCAGGACAGGGGGCTGGATCCTACGAGCAGTACTTC. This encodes CASSQPGQGAGSYEQYF.

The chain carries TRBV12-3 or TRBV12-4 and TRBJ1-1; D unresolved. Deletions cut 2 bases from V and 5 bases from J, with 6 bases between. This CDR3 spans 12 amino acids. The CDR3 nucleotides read TGTGCCAGCAGTTTATGGGAGACTGAAGCTTTCTTT. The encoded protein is CASSLWETEAFF.